These 15 T cell receptor beta chains were all obtained from the same sample, sequenced in a study of identical twins. TCRdb independently ran MiXCR on the 5' RACE reads; one entry per CDR3 protein. The table shows 690,000 or so distinct CDR3 sequences, with roughly 6% occurring only once. What was sequenced was naive T cells sorted from blood. The receptors were sampled from a man aged 18-30 years in good health.

J is TRBJ1-5 and V is TRBV9; D call uncertain. Germline V gene data show CDR1 as SGDLS and CDR2 as YYNGEE. The ends were cut back, 3 bases at V and 5 bases at J, with 12 bases in the middle. This CDR3 has 14 amino acids. CDR3 nucleotides: TGTGCCAGCAGCGAGGGAGATCCCCATCAGCCCCAGCATTTT. It specifies CASSEGDPHQPQHF.

This clonotype was counted at least ten times. The V and J genes are TRBV20-1 and TRBJ2-3, with D possibly called TRBD1 or TRBD2 (5 bases each). Trimming shortened V by 5 bases and J by 9 bases, and 15 bases separated the two germline ends. Per germline, CDR1 DFQATT and CDR2 SNEGSKA (reference sequence). The CDR3 sequence is 12 residues long. CDR3 sequence (DNA): TGCAGTGCTTATTTGGATGGGACCACGCAGTATTTT. Protein: CSAYLDGTTQYF.

This clonotype occurred many times. This chain connects TRBV9 to TRBJ2-1; TRBD2 might be the D (5 bases). The CDR3 loop spans 13 amino acids. V lost 3 bases and J 6 bases, leaving 10 bases between the germline ends. Germline V gene sequence: CDR1 SGDLS, CDR2 YYNGEE. The CDR3 region is CASSGSSSNEQFF. CDR3 DNA: TGTGCCAGCAGCGGATCTAGCTCCAATGAGCAGTTCTTC.

This clonotype came up a few times. This rearrangement joins TRBV28 to TRBJ2-7, with TRBD1 identical over 8 bases. This CDR3 region has 13 residues. Losses at the gene ends were 6 bases for V and 6 bases for J; bases not matched to a gene: 7. Germline assignment: CDR1 MDHEN and CDR2 SYDVKM. CDR3 region: CASRRTGFSEQYF. The CDR3, as DNA: TGTGCCAGCAGGCGGACAGGGTTCTCCGAGCAGTACTTC. The variable domain in full, completed from reference TRBV28 and TRBJ2-7, reads DVKVTQSSRYLVKRTGEKVFLECVQDMDHENMFWYRQDPGLGLRLIYFSYDVKMKEKGDIPEGYSVSREKKERFSLILESASTNQTSMYLCASRRTGFSEQYFGPGTRLTVT.

The CDR3 nucleotides read TGCGCCAGCAGCCAAGGTGTCACCTCCTACGAGCAGTACTTC. Translating gives CASSQGVTSYEQYF. The chain joins TRBV4-3 to TRBJ2-7; D is uncertain. Germline-derived CDR1 and CDR2 are LGHNA and YSLEER. The CDR3 loop spans 14 amino acids. V lost 1 base to trimming and J lost 0 bases, with 7 bases between them.

The V and J genes are TRBV20-1 and TRBJ2-3; 8 bases are a match to TRBD1. The CDR3 is 14 residues long. V shed 7 bases, J shed 4 bases, and the junction held 10 bases outside the gene matches. Germline-derived CDR1 and CDR2 are DFQATT and SNEGSKA (reference sequence). CDR3 DNA sequence: TGCAGTGTCGAGGGACAGGAGGCCCCAGATACGCAGTATTTT. It encodes CSVEGQEAPDTQYF.

There are a few counts of this clonotype. The V call is TRBV6-4, the J call TRBJ2-1, with 8 bases matching TRBD2. The CDR3 length is 15 residues. The germline gives CDR1 MRHNA, CDR2 SNTAGT. Trimming at V came to 6 bases and at J to 11 bases, leaving 15 bases not matched to a gene. CDR3: CASSPGGAPGTKQFF. DNA for the CDR3: TGTGCCAGCAGCCCCGGGGGGGCGCCAGGTACTAAGCAGTTCTTC.

This clonotype was seen ten or more times. J is TRBJ1-5 and V is TRBV20-1; D remains ambiguous. The CDR3 consists of 13 residues. The V gene's germline CDR1 is DFQATT and CDR2 SNEGSKA (reference sequence). The V end lost 3 bases, the J end lost 0 bases, and 6 bases lay between the germline ends. Here the CDR3 reads CSARDDSNQPQHF. Written as DNA, the CDR3 is TGCAGTGCTAGGGATGATAGCAATCAGCCCCAGCATTTT.

This clonotype showed up many times. The rearrangement joins TRBV5-1 to TRBJ2-7; TRBD2 matches 8 bases. This CDR3 spans 16 amino acids. Germline V gene lookup returns CDR1 SGHRS and CDR2 YFSETQ. V was clipped by 1 base and J by 3 bases; unmatched bases: 9. The CDR3 region has the DNA TGCGCCAGCAGCTTGACCCGGCGGGAGGACAACTACGAGCAGTACTTC. It is translated as CASSLTRREDNYEQYF.

This chain links TRBV4-1 with TRBJ2-1; D call uncertain. Germline V gives CDR1 MGHRA, CDR2 YSYEKL. CDR3 size: 13 residues. Trimming left V 1 base short and J 9 bases short, with 10 bases between. In DNA form, the CDR3 reads TGCGCCAGCAGCCAAGCCCATTGGGGTGAGCAGTTCTTC. This codes for CASSQAHWGEQFF.

This clonotype was seen at least ten times. CDR3 in DNA: TGTGCCAGTAGTAGGTATAGGGCGGGCTATGGCTACACCTTC. Protein: CASSRYRAGYGYTF. V usage is TRBV19 and J usage is TRBJ1-2; D is unclear. The CDR3 loop spans 14 amino acids. Germline CDR1 is LNHDA and CDR2 is SQIVND (reference sequence). The V end was cut by 4 bases, the J end by 4 bases, with 13 bases between.

Only a few counts were recorded for this clonotype. The V and J genes are TRBV4-2 and TRBJ2-2; the D gene is possibly TRBD2 (5 bases). V was clipped by 1 base and J by 2 bases, with 11 bases between them. Per germline, CDR1 LGHNA and CDR2 YNFKEQ. CDR3 length equals 16 residues. In DNA form, the CDR3 reads TGTGCCAGCAGCCAAGGTATTACGGGAAACACCGGGGAGCTGTTTTTT. This gives the protein CASSQGITGNTGELFF.

The chain recombines TRBV27 with TRBJ2-1, with 11 positions matching TRBD2. After removal of 6 bases from V and 7 bases from J, the junction contained 11 bases not matched to a gene. This CDR3 contains 16 residues. Germline V CDR1 and CDR2: MNHEY, SMNVEV (reference sequence). The CDR3 DNA reads TGTGCCAGCAGCCAATACCTAGCGGGAGGCCGAAATGAGCAGTTCTTC. It translates to CASSQYLAGGRNEQFF.

In this sample, this clonotype turned up many times. This sequence joins TRBV6-2 or TRBV6-3 and TRBJ2-1; D gene unclear. The CDR3 is 16 residues long. Trimming shortened V by 0 bases and J by 0 bases, and 9 bases separated the two germline ends. The V gene's germline CDR1 is MNHEY and CDR2 SVGEGT. Here the CDR3 reads CASSYSTVSSYNEQFF. The CDR3 nucleotides are TGTGCCAGCAGTTACTCTACGGTGAGCTCCTACAATGAGCAGTTCTTC.

CDR3 in DNA: TGTGCCAGCAGCTTTTTCTCGCGGTTGAACACCGGGGAGCTGTTTTTT. Translation gives CASSFFSRLNTGELFF. The chain links TRBV11-2 to TRBJ2-2; D gene ambiguous. Germline values: CDR1 SGHAT, CDR2 FQNNGV. The CDR3 is made up of 16 amino acids. Trimming stripped 3 bases from V and 1 base from J, with 12 bases between.